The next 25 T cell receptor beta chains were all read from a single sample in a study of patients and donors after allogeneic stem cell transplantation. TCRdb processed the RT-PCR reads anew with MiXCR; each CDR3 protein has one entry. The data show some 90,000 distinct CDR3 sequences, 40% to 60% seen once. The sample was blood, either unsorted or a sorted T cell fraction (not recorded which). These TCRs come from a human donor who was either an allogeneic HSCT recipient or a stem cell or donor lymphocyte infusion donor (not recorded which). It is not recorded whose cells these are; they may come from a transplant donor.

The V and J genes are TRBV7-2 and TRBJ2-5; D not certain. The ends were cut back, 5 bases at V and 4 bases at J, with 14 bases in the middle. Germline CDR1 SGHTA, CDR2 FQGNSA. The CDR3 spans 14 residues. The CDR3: CASSPRRSSETQYF. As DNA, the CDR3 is TGTGCCAGCAGCCCGCGAAGGAGTTCAGAGACCCAGTACTTC.

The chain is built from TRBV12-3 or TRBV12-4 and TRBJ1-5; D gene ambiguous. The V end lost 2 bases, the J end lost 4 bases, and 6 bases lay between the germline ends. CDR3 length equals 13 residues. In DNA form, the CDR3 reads TGTGCCAGCAGTTTATGGCGGAATCAGCCCCAGCATTTT. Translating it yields CASSLWRNQPQHF.

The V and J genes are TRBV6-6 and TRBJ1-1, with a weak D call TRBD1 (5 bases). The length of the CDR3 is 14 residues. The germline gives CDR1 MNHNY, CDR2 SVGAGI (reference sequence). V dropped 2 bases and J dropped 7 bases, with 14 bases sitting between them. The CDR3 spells CASSYTSAGYEAFF. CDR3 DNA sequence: TGTGCCAGCAGTTACACTTCGGCAGGGTATGAAGCTTTCTTT.

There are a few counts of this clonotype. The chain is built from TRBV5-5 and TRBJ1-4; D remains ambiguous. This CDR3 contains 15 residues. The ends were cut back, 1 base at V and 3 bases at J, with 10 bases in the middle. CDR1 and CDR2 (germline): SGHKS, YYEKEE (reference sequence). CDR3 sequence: CASSLLSYANEKLFF. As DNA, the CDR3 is TGTGCCAGCAGCTTGTTATCTTATGCTAATGAAAAACTGTTTTTT.

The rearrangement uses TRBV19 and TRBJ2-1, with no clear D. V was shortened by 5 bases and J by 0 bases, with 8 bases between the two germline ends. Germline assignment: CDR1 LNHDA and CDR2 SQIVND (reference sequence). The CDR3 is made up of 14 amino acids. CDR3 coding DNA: TGTGCCAGTAGTCTACGGTTCTCCTACAATGAGCAGTTCTTC. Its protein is CASSLRFSYNEQFF. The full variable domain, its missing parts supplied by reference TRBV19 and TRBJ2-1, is DGGITQSPKYLFRKEGQNVTLSCEQNLNHDAMYWYRQDPGQGLRLIYYSQIVNDFQKGDIAEGYSVSREKKESFPLTVTSAQKNPTAFYLCASSLRFSYNEQFFGPGTRLTVL.

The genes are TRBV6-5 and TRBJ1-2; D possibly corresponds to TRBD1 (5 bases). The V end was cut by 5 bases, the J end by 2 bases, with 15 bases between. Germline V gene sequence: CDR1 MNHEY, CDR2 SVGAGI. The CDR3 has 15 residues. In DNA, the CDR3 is TGTGCCAGCAGTCGCGAGGGACGGGGCAACTATGGCTACACCTTC. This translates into CASSREGRGNYGYTF.

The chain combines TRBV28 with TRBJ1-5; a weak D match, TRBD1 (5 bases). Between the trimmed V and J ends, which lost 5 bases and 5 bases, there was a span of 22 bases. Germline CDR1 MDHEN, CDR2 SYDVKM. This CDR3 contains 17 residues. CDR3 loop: CASSTNSGRRLYQPQHF. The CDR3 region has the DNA TGTGCCAGCAGTACTAATTCGGGACGGCGGCTTTATCAGCCCCAGCATTTT.

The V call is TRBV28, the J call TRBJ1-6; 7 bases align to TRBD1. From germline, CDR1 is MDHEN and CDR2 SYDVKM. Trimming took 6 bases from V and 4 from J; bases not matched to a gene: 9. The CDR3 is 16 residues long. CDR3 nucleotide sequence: TGTGCCAGCAGAATGGGGACAGAAGGTTATAATTCACCCCTCCACTTT. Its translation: CASRMGTEGYNSPLHF.

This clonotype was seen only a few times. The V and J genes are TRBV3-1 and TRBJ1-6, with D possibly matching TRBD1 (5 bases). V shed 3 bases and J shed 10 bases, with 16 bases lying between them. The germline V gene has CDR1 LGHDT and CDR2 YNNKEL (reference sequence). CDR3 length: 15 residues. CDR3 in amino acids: CASSHSFGAGSPLHF. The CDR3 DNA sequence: TGTGCCAGCAGCCACTCTTTCGGGGCAGGGTCACCCCTCCACTTT.

In DNA form, the CDR3 reads TGTGCCAGCAGTGTCTCCGGGACACCCAACAATGAGCAGTTCTTC. It specifies CASSVSGTPNNEQFF. V usage is TRBV12-3 or TRBV12-4 and J usage is TRBJ2-1, with D perhaps matching TRBD1 (6 bases). The CDR3 loop spans 15 amino acids. V gave up 5 bases and J gave up 5 bases, with 16 bases separating them.

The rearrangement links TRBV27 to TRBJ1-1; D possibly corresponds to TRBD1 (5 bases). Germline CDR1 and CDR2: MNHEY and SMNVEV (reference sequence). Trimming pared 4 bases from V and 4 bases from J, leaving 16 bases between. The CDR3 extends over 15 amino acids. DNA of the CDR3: TGTGCCAGCAGTTCACTCGGGACGACGGGCACTGAAGCTTTCTTT. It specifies CASSSLGTTGTEAFF.

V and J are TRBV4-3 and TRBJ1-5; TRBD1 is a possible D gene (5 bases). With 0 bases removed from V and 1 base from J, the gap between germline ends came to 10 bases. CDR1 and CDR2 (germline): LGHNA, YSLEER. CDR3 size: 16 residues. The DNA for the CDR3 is TGCGCCAGCAGCCAAGATGGAGGGGACAGCAATCAGCCCCAGCATTTT. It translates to CASSQDGGDSNQPQHF.

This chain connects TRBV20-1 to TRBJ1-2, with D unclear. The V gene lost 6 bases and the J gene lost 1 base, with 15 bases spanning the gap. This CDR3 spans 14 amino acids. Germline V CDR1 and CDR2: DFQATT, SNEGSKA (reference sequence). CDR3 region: CSAEIRVINYGYTF. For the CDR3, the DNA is TGCAGTGCAGAAATACGAGTTATTAACTATGGCTACACCTTC.

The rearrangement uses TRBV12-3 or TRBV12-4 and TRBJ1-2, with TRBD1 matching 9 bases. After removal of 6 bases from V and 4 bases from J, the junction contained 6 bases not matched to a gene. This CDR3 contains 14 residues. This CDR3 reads CASSWRGQGYGYTF. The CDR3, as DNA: TGTGCCAGCAGCTGGAGGGGACAGGGCTATGGCTACACCTTC.

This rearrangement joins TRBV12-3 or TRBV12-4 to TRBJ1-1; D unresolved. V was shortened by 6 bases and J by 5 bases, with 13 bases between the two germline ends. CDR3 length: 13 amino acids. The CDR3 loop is CASRSQRGTEAFF. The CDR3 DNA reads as TGTGCCAGCAGGTCCCAACGAGGGACTGAAGCTTTCTTT.

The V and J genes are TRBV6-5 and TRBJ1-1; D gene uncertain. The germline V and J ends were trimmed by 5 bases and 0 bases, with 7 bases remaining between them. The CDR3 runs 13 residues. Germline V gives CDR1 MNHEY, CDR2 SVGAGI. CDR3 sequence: CASSELMNTEAFF. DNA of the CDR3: TGTGCCAGCAGTGAATTAATGAACACTGAAGCTTTCTTT.

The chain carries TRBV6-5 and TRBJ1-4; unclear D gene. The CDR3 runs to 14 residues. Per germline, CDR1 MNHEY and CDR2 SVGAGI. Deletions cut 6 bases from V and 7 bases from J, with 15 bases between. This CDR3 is CASRLGLGSEKLFF. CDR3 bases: TGTGCCAGCAGACTTGGGCTCGGAAGTGAAAAACTGTTTTTT.

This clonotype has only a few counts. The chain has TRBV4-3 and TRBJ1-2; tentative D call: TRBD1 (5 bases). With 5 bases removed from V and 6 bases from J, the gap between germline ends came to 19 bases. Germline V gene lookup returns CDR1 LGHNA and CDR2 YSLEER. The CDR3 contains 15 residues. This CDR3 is CASSEGVGAGDGYTF. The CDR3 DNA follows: TGCGCCAGCAGCGAAGGGGTAGGGGCGGGTGATGGCTACACCTTC.

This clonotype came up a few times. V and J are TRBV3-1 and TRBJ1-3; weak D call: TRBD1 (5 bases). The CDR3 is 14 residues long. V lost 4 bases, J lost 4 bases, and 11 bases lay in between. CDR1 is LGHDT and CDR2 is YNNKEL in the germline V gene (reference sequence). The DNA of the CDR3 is TGTGCCAGCAGCCCCGGGACCTCCGGAAACACCATATATTTT. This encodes CASSPGTSGNTIYF.

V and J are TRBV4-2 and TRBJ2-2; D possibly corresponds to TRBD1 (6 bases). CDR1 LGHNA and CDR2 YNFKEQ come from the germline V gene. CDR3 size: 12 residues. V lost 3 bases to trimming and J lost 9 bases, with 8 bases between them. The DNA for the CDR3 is TGTGCCAGCAGCCACGGACAGAGGGAGCTGTTTTTT. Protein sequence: CASSHGQRELFF.

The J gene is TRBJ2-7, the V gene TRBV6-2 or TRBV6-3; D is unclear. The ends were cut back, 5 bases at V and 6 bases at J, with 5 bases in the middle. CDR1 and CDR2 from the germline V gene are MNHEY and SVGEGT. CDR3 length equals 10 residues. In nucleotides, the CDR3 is TGTGCCAGCAGTAATCGCGAGCAGTACTTC. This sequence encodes CASSNREQYF.

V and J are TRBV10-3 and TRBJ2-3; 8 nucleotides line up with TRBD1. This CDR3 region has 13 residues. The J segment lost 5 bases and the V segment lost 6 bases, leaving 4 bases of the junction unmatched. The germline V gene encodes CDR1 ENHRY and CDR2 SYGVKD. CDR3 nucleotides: TGTGCCATCAGCGAAGACAGGGGAGATACGCAGTATTTT. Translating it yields CAISEDRGDTQYF.

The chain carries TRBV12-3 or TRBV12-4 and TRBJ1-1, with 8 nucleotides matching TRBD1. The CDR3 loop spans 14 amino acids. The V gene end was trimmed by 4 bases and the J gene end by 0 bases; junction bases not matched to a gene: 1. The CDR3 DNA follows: TGTGCCAGCAGTTCGGGACAGGTGAACACTGAAGCTTTCTTT. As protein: CASSSGQVNTEAFF.

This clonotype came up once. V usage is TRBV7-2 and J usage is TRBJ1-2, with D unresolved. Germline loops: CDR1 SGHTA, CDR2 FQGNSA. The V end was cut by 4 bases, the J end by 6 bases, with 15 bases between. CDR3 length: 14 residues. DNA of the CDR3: TGTGCCAGCAGCTCGAACGGGCTCGTCAATGGCTACACCTTC. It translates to CASSSNGLVNGYTF.

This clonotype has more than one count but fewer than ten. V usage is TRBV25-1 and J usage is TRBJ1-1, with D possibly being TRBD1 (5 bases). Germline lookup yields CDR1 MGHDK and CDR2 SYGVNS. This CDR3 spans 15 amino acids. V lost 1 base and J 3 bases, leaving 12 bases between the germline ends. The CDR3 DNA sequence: TGTGCCAGCAGTGAATGGGGGGGGTCATACACTGAAGCTTTCTTT. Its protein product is CASSEWGGSYTEAFF.